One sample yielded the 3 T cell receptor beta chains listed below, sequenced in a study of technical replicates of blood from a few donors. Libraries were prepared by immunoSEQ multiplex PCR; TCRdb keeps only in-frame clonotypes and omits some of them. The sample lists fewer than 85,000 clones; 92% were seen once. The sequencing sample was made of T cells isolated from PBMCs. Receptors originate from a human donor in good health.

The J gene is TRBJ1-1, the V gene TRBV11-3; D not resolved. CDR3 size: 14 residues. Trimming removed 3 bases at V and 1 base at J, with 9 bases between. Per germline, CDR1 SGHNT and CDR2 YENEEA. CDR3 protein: CASSFLHQNTEAFF. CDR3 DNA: TGTGCCAGCAGCTTCTTACACCAGAACACTGAAGCTTTCTTT. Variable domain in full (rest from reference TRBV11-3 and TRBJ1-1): EAGVVQSPRYKIIEKKQPVAFWCNPISGHNTLYWYLQNLGQGPELLIRYENEEAVDDSQLPKDRFSAERLKGVDSTLKIQPAELGDSAVYLCASSFLHQNTEAFFGQGTRLTVV.

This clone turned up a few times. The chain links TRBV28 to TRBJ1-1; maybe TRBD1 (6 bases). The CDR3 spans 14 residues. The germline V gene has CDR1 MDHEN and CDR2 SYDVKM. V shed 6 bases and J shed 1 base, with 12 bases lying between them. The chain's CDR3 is CASRAQGTNTEAFF. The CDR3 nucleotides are TGTGCCAGCAGAGCACAGGGAACGAACACTGAAGCTTTCTTT.

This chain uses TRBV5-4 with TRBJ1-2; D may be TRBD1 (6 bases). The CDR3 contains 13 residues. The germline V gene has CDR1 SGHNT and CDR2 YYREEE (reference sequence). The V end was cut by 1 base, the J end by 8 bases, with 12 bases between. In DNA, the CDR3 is TGTGCCAGCAGCTTGTACAGGGTCGACGGCTACACCTTC. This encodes CASSLYRVDGYTF.